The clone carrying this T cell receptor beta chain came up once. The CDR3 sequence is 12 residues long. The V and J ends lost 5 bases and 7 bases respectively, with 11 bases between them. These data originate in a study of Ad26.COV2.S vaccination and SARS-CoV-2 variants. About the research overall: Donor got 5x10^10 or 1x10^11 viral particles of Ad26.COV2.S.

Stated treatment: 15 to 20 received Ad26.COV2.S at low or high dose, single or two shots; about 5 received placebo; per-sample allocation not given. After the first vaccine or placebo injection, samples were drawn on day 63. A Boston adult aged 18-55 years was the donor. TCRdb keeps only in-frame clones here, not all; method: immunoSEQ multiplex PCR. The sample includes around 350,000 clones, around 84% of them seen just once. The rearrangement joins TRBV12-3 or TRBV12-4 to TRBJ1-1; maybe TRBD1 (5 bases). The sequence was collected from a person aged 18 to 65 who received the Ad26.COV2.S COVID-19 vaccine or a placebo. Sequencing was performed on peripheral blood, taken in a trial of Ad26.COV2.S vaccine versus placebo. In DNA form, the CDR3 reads TGTGCCAGCAGTCCCGGGACCCATGAAGCTTTCTTT. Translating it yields CASSPGTHEAFF.